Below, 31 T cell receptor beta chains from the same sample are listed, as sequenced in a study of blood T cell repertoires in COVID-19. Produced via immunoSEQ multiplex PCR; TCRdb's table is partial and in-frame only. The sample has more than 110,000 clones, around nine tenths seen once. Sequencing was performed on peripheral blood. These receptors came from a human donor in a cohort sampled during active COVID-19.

The CDR3 DNA reads as TGTGCCAGCAGTTTATCCAGTTCTCAGCCCCAGCATTTT. Translation gives CASSLSSSQPQHF. The chain joins TRBV27 to TRBJ1-5, with D hard to call. CDR1 is MNHEY and CDR2 is SMNVEV in the germline V gene (reference sequence). This CDR3 region has 13 residues. V gave up 0 bases and J gave up 6 bases, with 6 bases separating them.

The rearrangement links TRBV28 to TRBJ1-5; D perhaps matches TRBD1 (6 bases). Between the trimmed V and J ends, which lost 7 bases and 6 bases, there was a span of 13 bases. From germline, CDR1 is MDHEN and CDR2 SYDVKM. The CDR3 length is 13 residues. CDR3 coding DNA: TGTGCCAGCACCGACAGGTTAGTTCAGCCCCAGCATTTT. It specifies CASTDRLVQPQHF.

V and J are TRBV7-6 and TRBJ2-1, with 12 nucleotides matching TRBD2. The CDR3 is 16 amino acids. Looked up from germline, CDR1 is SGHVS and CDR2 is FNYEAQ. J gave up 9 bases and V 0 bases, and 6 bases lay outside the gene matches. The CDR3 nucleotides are TGTGCCAGCAGCTTAGCGGCTAGCGGGGGGGCCAGTGAGCAGTTCTTC. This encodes CASSLAASGGASEQFF.

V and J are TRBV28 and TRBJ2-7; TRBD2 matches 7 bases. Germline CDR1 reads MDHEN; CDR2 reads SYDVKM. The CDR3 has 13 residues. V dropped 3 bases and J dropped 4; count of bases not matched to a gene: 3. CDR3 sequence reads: CASSFGGSYEQYF. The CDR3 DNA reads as TGTGCCAGCAGTTTCGGGGGGTCTTACGAGCAGTACTTC.

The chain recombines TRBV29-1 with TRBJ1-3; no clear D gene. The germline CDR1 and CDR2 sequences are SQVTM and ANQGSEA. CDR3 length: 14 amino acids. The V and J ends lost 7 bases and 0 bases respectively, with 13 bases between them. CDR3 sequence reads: CSALIHGSGNTIYF. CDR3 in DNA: TGCAGCGCTCTGATCCACGGCTCTGGAAACACCATATATTTT.

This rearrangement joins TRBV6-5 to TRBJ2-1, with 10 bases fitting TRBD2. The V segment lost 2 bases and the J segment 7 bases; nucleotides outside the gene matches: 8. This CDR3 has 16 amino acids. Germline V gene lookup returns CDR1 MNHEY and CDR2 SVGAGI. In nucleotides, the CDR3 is TGTGCCAGCAGTTACACCCAGCGGGGGGGCCATAATGAGCAGTTCTTC. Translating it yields CASSYTQRGGHNEQFF.

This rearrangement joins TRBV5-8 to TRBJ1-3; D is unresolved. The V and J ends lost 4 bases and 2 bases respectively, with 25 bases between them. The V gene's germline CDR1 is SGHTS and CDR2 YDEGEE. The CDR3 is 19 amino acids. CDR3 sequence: CASSPRSAGASATGNTIYF. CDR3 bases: TGTGCCAGCAGCCCTCGCTCGGCCGGAGCCTCGGCTACTGGAAACACCATATATTTT.

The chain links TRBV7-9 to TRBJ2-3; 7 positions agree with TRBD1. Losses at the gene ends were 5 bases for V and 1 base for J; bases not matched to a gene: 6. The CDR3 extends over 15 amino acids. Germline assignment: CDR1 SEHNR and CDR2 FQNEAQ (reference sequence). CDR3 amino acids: CASSVFQGGTDTQYF. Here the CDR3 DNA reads TGTGCCAGCAGCGTATTTCAGGGGGGCACAGATACGCAGTATTTT.

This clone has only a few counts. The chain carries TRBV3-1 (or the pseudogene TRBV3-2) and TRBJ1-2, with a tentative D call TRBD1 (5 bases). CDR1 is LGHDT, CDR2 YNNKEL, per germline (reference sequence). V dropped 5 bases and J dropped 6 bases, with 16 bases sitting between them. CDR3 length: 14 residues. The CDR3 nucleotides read TGTGCCAGCAGCGCTGGCGGGGGTAGAAATGGCTACACCTTC. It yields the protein CASSAGGGRNGYTF.

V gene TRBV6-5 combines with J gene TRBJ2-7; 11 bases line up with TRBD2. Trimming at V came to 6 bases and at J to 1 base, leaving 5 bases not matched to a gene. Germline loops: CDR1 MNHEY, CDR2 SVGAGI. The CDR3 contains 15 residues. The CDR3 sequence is CASSVLAGGSYEQYF. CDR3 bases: TGTGCCAGCAGCGTCCTAGCGGGGGGTTCCTACGAGCAGTACTTC.

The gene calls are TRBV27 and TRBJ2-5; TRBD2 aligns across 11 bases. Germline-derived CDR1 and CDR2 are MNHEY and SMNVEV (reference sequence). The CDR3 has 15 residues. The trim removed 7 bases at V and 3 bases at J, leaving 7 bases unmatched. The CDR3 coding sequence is TGTGCCAGCATCTTACTAGCGGGAGAGAAAGAGACCCAGTACTTC. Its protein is CASILLAGEKETQYF.

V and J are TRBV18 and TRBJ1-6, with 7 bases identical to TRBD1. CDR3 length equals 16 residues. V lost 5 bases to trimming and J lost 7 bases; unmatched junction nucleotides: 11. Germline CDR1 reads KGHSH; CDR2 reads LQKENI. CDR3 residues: CASSDRAGAKNSPLHF. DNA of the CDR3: TGTGCCAGCTCAGACAGGGCAGGGGCCAAGAATTCACCCCTCCACTTT.

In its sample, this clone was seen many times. In nucleotides, the CDR3 is TGTGCCAGCAGTTTGCGGACAGGGGAGTCAGATACGCAGTATTTT. Protein sequence: CASSLRTGESDTQYF. The chain links TRBV27 to TRBJ2-3; 9 nucleotides agree with TRBD1. Germline values: CDR1 MNHEY, CDR2 SMNVEV (reference sequence). The CDR3 totals 15 residues. V lost 3 bases, J lost 4 bases, and 5 bases stayed unmatched.

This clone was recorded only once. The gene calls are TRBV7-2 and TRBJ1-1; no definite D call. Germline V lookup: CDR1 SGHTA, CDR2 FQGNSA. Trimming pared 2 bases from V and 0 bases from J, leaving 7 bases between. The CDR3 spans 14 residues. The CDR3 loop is CASSLTQLNTEAFF. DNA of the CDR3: TGTGCCAGCAGCTTAACACAGCTGAACACTGAAGCTTTCTTT.

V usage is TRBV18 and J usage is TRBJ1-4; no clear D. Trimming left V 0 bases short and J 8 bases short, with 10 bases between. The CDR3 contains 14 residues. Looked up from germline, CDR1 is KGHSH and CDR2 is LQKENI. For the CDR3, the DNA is TGTGCCAGCTCACCACCTATGGCAGAAGAAAAACTGTTTTTT. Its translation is CASSPPMAEEKLFF.

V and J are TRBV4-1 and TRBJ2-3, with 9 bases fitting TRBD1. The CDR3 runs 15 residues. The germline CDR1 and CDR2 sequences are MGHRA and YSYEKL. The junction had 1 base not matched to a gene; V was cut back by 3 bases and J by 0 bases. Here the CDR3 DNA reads TGCGCCAGCAGCCAGGGACAGGGTAGCACAGATACGCAGTATTTT. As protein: CASSQGQGSTDTQYF.

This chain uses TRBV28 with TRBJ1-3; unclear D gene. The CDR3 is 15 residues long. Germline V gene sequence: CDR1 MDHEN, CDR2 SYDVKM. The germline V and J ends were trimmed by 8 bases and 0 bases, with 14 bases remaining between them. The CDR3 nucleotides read TGTGCCAGCTCCCGAGCGGTTCGCTCTGGAAACACCATATATTTT. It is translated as CASSRAVRSGNTIYF. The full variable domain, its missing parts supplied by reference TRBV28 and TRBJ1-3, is DVKVTQSSRYLVKRTGEKVFLECVQDMDHENMFWYRQDPGLGLRLIYFSYDVKMKEKGDIPEGYSVSREKKERFSLILESASTNQTSMYLCASSRAVRSGNTIYFGEGSWLTVV.

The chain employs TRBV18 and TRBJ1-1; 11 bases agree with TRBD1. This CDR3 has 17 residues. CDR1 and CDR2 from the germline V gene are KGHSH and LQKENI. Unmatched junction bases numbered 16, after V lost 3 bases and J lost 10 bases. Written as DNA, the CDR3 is TGTGCCAGCTCACCCGCCTTAACCGGGACAGGGGGAAGCGGAGCTTTCTTT. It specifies CASSPALTGTGGSGAFF.

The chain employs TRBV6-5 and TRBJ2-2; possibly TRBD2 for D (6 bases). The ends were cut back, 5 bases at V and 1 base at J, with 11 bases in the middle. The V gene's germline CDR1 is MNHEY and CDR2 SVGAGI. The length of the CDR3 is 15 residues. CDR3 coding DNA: TGTGCCAGCAGTCCCGGGACTTTGAACACCGGGGAGCTGTTTTTT. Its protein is CASSPGTLNTGELFF.

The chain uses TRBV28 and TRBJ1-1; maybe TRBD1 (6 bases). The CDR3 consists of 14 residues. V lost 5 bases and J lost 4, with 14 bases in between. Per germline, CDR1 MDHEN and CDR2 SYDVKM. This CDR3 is CASSPLQGPTEAFF. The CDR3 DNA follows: TGTGCCAGCAGTCCTCTACAGGGTCCCACTGAAGCTTTCTTT.

Here the CDR3 reads CASSSGTGGNNEQFF. DNA of the CDR3: TGTGCCAGCAGCTCCGGGACAGGGGGTAACAATGAGCAGTTCTTC. The rearrangement uses TRBV7-9 and TRBJ2-1, with TRBD1 matching over 11 bases. This CDR3 has 15 residues. Germline V CDR1 and CDR2: SEHNR, FQNEAQ (reference sequence). Trimming at V came to 4 bases and at J to 5 bases, leaving 4 bases not matched to a gene.

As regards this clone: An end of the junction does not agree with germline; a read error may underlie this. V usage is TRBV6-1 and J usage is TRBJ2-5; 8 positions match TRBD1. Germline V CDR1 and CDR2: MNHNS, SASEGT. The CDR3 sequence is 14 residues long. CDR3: CASSQATGEETQYF. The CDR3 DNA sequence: TGTGCCAGCAGTCAAGCGACAGGGGAGGAGACCCAGTACTTC.

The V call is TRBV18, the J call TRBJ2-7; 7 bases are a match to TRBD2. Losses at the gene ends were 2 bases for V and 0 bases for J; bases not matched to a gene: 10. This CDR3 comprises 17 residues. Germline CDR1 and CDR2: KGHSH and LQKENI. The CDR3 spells CASSPNELRGSSYEQYF. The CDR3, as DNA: TGTGCCAGCTCACCAAACGAGTTGCGGGGGAGCTCCTACGAGCAGTACTTC.

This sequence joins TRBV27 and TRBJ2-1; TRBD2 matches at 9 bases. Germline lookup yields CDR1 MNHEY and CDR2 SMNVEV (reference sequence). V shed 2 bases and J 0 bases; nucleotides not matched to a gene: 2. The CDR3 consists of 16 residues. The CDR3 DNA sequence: TGTGCCAGCAGTTTAGGCGGGAGGGCCTCCTACAATGAGCAGTTCTTC. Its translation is CASSLGGRASYNEQFF.

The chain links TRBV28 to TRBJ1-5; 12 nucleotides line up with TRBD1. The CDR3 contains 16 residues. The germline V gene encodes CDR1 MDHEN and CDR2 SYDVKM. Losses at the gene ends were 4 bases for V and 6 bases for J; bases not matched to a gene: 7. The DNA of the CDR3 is TGTGCCAGCAGTTCCCCTCCGGGACAGGGGGCTCAGCCCCAGCATTTT. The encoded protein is CASSSPPGQGAQPQHF.

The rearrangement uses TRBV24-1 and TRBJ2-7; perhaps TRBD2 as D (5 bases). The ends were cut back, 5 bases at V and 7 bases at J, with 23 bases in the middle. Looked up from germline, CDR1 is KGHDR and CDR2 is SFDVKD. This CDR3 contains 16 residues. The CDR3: CATSAYGGLAPGEQYF. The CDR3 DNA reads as TGTGCCACCAGTGCCTACGGTGGGCTAGCCCCCGGGGAGCAGTACTTC.

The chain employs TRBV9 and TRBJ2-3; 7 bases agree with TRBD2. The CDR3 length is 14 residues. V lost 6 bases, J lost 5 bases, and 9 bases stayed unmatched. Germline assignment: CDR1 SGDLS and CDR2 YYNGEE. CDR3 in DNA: TGTGCCAGCACCCTACTTGGGGAGGGAGATACGCAGTATTTT. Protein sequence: CASTLLGEGDTQYF.

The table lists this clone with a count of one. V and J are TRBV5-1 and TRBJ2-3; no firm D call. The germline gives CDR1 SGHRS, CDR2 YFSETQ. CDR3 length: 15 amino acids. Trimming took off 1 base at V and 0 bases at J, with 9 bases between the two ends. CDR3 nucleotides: TGCGCCAGCAGCTTGCAGACACCAAGCACAGATACGCAGTATTTT. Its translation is CASSLQTPSTDTQYF.

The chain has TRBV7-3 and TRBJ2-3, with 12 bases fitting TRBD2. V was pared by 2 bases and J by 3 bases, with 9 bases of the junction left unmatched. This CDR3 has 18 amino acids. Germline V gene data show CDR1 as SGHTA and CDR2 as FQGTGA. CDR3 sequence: CASSLEHLAGGITDTQYF. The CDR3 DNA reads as TGTGCCAGCAGCTTAGAGCATCTAGCGGGAGGGATAACAGATACGCAGTATTTT.

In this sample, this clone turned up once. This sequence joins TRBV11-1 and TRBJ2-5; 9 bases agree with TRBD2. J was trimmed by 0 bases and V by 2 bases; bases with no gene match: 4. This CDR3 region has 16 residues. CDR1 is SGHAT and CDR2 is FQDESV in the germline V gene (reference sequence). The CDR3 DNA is TGTGCCAGCAGCTTAAATAGCGGGGGCCACCAAGAGACCCAGTACTTC. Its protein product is CASSLNSGGHQETQYF.

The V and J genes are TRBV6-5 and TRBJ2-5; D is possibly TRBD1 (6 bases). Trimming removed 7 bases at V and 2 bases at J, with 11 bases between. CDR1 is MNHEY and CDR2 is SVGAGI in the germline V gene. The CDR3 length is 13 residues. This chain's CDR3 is CASTSGAQETQYF. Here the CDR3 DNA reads TGTGCCAGCACCTCAGGGGCACAAGAGACCCAGTACTTC.